The 16 T cell receptor beta chains below come from one sample, sequenced in a study of blood T cell repertoires in COVID-19. The table came from immunoSEQ multiplex PCR; TCRdb's copy has only in-frame clones and leaves some out. The repertoire consists of over 250,000 clones, with about nine tenths occurring once and the leading ten covering less than 2%. The sequenced material came from PBMCs or T cells enriched from blood (not recorded which). These receptor sequences come from an older woman who had recovered from COVID-19.

This chain links TRBV6-5 with TRBJ2-5; D may be TRBD2 (6 bases). Trimming stripped 6 bases from V and 1 base from J, with 15 bases between. The CDR3 runs 15 residues. Germline V CDR1 and CDR2: MNHEY, SVGAGI. CDR3 in amino acids: CASSPKTSSQETQYF. The CDR3 region has the DNA TGTGCCAGCAGCCCAAAGACTAGTTCCCAAGAGACCCAGTACTTC.

Worth noting for this clone: Other DNA sequences in the same sample also yield this CDR3. The chain combines TRBV5-1 with TRBJ1-1, with D uncertain. The germline V gene encodes CDR1 SGHRS and CDR2 YFSETQ. The CDR3 has 13 amino acids. V was cut by 2 bases and J by 0 bases, with 5 bases left in between. CDR3 in amino acids: CASSLQLNTEAFF. In DNA, the CDR3 is TGCGCCAGCAGCTTACAGTTGAACACTGAAGCTTTCTTT.

The rearrangement joins TRBV9 to TRBJ2-5, with TRBD2 matching over 15 bases. The V gene's germline CDR1 is SGDLS and CDR2 YYNGEE. V gave up 3 bases and J gave up 3 bases; unmatched junction bases: 6. There are 17 residues in the CDR3. DNA for the CDR3: TGTGCCAGCAGCGGGACTAGCGGGAGGGCAGTAAAAGAGACCCAGTACTTC. Amino acid sequence: CASSGTSGRAVKETQYF. The whole variable domain, remainder taken from reference TRBV9 and TRBJ2-5, is DSGVTQTPKHLITATGQRVTLRCSPRSGDLSVYWYQQSLDQGLQFLIQYYNGEERAKGNILERFSAQQFPDLHSELNLSSLELGDSALYFCASSGTSGRAVKETQYFGPGTRLLVL.

This clone was counted only a few times. V gene TRBV7-8 combines with J gene TRBJ2-1; TRBD2 agrees at 7 bases. The CDR3 runs 13 residues. Germline lookup yields CDR1 SGHVS and CDR2 FQNEAQ. Germline trimming cut 6 bases from V and 9 bases from J; bases unmatched to any gene: 8. CDR3 DNA sequence: TGTGCCAGCAGTCGAGGGAGGGCCACTGAGCAGTTCTTC. Translating gives CASSRGRATEQFF.

The gene calls are TRBV29-1 and TRBJ1-1; possibly TRBD1 for D (6 bases). The CDR3 covers 15 residues. The germline V gene encodes CDR1 SQVTM and CDR2 ANQGSEA. The germline V and J ends were trimmed by 6 bases and 1 base, with 18 bases remaining between them. The CDR3 spells CSVNSYRVSNTEAFF. Written as DNA, the CDR3 is TGCAGCGTAAATTCATACAGGGTATCGAACACTGAAGCTTTCTTT.

The V call is TRBV23-1, the J call TRBJ1-2; TRBD1 aligns across 8 bases. TRBV23-1 is an ORF; its function is uncertain. V lost 3 bases and J lost 5; bases outside the gene matches: 8. This CDR3 is built from 15 residues. The CDR3 loop is CASSQRTGREYGYTF. In nucleotides, the CDR3 is TGCGCCAGCAGTCAGAGGACAGGGAGGGAATATGGCTACACCTTC.

The chain combines TRBV5-1 with TRBJ2-5; 15 bases line up with TRBD2. The CDR3 is made up of 15 amino acids. Germline CDR1 and CDR2: SGHRS and YFSETQ. V lost 5 bases, J lost 4 bases, and 3 bases stayed unmatched. The CDR3 is CASRPGLAGGETQYF. DNA for the CDR3: TGCGCCAGCAGACCGGGACTAGCGGGAGGAGAGACCCAGTACTTC.

As for this clone: Other DNA sequences from this sample encode an identical CDR3 as well. CDR3 bases: TGCGCCAGCAGTTCGGAAGGAGGCAATCAGCCCCAGCATTTT. Residues: CASSSEGGNQPQHF. This chain links TRBV5-1 with TRBJ1-5; D is uncertain. The CDR3 is 14 residues long. From germline, CDR1 is SGHRS and CDR2 YFSETQ. Trimming stripped 5 bases from V and 2 bases from J, with 11 bases between.

The J gene is TRBJ1-5, the V gene TRBV24-1; D unresolved. The length of the CDR3 is 12 residues. The V gene lost 3 bases and the J gene lost 5 bases, with 4 bases spanning the gap. CDR1 is KGHDR, CDR2 SFDVKD, per germline. This CDR3 reads CATSDVDQPQHF. The CDR3 nucleotides are TGTGCCACCAGTGATGTCGATCAGCCCCAGCATTTT.

The genes are TRBV7-2 and TRBJ2-1, with 9 bases fitting TRBD1. V was clipped by 1 base and J by 10 bases; unmatched bases: 11. Germline loops: CDR1 SGHTA, CDR2 FQGNSA. The CDR3 is 16 amino acids. The DNA of the CDR3 is TGTGCCAGCAGCTTAGTCTCGGGGGACAGGGACGGGGAGCAGTTCTTC. This sequence encodes CASSLVSGDRDGEQFF. Looking up the rest from reference TRBV7-2 and TRBJ2-1 gives the full variable domain: GAGVSQSPSNKVTEKGKDVELRCDPISGHTALYWYRQSLGQGLEFLIYFQGNSAPDKSGLPSDRFSAERTGGSVSTLTIQRTQQEDSAVYLCASSLVSGDRDGEQFFGPGTRLTVL.

The V and J genes are TRBV30 and TRBJ1-2; 8 bases are a match to TRBD1. The CDR3 extends over 13 amino acids. Germline V gene data show CDR1 as GTSNPN and CDR2 as SVGIG (reference sequence). CDR3 bases: TGTGCTCTGGATACCGGGACAGGCAGCGGCTACACCTTC. This codes for CALDTGTGSGYTF.

This chain connects TRBV15 to TRBJ2-3; 14 bases match TRBD2. Germline-derived CDR1 and CDR2 are LNHNV and YYDKDF (reference sequence). V gave up 0 bases and J gave up 1 base; unmatched junction bases: 12. This CDR3 contains 21 residues. Here the CDR3 DNA reads TGTGCCACCAGCAGAGATGTGGAGACTAGCGGGGGGGCGGGTCGCACAGATACGCAGTATTTT. This translates into CATSRDVETSGGAGRTDTQYF.

The J gene is TRBJ2-1, the V gene TRBV15, with unresolved D. The CDR3 has 15 residues. Germline V gene sequence: CDR1 LNHNV, CDR2 YYDKDF (reference sequence). With 3 bases removed from V and 0 bases from J, the gap between germline ends came to 9 bases. CDR3 region: CATSRETYSYNEQFF. The CDR3 nucleotides are TGTGCCACCAGCAGGGAGACTTACTCCTACAATGAGCAGTTCTTC.

The genes are TRBV29-1 and TRBJ2-7, with D perhaps TRBD1 (6 bases). Trimming cost V 4 bases and J 13 bases, with 17 bases left between them. The CDR3 is 11 residues long. Germline V gives CDR1 SQVTM, CDR2 ANQGSEA. The CDR3 sequence: CSVVRTGNLYF. The CDR3 DNA sequence: TGCAGCGTTGTCAGAACAGGGAACCTCTACTTC.

This rearrangement joins TRBV30 to TRBJ1-4; possibly TRBD1 for D (5 bases). V was pared by 4 bases and J by 8 bases, with 14 bases between. Germline CDR1 is GTSNPN and CDR2 is SVGIG (reference sequence). This CDR3 contains 13 residues. CDR3 sequence: CAWTRDSGEKLFF. The CDR3 nucleotides are TGTGCCTGGACTAGGGACTCTGGGGAAAAACTGTTTTTT.

V is TRBV24-1 and J is TRBJ1-1; D uncertain. The germline gives CDR1 KGHDR, CDR2 SFDVKD. The CDR3 covers 13 residues. Deletions cut 3 bases from V and 3 bases from J, with 7 bases between. The CDR3 is CATSDPNYTEAFF. The CDR3 region has the DNA TGTGCCACCAGTGATCCTAACTACACTGAAGCTTTCTTT.